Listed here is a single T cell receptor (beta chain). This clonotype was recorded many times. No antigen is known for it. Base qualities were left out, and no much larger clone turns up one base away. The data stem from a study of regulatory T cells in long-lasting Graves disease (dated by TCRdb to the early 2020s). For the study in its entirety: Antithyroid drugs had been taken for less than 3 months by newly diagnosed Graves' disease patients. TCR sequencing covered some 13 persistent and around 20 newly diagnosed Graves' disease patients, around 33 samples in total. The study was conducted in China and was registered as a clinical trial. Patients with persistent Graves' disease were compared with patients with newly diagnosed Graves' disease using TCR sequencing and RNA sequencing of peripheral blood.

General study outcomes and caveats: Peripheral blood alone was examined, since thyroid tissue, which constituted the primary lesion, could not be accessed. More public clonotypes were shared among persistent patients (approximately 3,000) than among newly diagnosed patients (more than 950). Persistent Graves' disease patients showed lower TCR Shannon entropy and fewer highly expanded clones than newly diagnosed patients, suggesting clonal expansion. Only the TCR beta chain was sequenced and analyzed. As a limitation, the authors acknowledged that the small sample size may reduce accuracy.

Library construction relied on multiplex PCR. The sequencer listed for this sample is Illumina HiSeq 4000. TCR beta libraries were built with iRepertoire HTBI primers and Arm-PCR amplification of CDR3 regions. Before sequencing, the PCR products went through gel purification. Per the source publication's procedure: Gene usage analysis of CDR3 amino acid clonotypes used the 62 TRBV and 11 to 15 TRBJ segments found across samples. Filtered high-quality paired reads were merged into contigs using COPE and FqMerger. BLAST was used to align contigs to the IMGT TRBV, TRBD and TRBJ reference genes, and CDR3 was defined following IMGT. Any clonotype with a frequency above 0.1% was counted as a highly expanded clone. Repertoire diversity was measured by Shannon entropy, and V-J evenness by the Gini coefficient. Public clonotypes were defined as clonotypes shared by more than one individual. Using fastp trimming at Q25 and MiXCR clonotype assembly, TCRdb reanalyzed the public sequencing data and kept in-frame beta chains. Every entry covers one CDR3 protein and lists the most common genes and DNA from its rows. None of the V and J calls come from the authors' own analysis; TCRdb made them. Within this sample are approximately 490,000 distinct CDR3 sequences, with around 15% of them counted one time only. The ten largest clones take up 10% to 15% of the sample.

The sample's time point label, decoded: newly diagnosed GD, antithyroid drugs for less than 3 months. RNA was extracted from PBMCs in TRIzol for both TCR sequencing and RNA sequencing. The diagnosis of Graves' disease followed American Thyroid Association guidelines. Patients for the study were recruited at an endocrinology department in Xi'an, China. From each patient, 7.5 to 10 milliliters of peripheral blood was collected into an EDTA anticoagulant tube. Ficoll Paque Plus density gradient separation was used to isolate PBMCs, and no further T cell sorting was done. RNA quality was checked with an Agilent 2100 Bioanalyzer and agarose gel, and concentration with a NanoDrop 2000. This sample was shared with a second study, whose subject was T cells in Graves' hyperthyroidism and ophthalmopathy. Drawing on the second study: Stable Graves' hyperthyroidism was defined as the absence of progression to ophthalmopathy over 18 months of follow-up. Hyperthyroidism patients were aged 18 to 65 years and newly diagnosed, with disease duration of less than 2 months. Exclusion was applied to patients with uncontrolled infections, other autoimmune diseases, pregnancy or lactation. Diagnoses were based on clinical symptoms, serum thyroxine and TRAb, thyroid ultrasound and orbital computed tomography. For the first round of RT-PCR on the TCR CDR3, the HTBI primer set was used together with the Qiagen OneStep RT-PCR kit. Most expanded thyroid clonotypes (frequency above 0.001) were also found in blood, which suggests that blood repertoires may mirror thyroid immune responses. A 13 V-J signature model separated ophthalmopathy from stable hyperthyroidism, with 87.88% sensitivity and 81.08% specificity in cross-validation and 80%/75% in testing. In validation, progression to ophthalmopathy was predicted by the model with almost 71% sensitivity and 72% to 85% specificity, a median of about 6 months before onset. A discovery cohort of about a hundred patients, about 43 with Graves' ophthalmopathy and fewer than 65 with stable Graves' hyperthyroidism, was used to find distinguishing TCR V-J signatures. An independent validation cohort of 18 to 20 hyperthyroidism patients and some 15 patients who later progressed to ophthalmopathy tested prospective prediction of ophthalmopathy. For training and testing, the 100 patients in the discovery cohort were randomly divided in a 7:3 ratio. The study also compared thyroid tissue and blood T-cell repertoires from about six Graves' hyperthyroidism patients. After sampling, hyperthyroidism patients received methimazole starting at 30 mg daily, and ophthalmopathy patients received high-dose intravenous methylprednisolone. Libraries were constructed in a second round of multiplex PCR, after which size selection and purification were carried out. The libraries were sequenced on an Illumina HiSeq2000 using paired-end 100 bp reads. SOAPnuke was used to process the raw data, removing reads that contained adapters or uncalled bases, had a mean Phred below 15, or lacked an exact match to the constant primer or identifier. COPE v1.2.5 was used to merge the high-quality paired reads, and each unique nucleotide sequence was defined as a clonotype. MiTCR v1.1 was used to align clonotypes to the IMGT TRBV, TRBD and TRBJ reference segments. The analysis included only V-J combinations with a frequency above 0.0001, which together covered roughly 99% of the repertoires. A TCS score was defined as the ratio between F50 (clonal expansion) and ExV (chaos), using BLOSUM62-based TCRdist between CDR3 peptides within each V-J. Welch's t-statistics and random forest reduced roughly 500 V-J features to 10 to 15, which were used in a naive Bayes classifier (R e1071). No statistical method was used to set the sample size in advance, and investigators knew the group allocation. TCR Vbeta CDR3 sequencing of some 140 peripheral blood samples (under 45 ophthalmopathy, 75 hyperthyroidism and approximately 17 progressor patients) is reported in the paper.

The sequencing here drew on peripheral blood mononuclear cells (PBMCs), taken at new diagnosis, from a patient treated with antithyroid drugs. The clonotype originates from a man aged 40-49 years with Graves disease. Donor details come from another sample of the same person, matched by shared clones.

DNA sequence: TGCAGTGCTAACTTAGCGGCAAGCACAGATACGCAGTATTTT. This yields the protein CSANLAASTDTQYF. The receptor chain draws on TRBV20-1 and TRBJ2-3, with TRBD2 tentatively as D gene (6 bases match). According to the germline V gene (reference sequence), CDR1 reads DFQATT and CDR2 reads SNEGSKA. The CDR3 runs 14 amino acids, cysteine and phenylalanine included. Only CDR3 DNA remains: 42 bases, in frame from the first base. V and J are truncated by 4 bases and 0 bases respectively, leaving an intervening sequence of 11 bases.